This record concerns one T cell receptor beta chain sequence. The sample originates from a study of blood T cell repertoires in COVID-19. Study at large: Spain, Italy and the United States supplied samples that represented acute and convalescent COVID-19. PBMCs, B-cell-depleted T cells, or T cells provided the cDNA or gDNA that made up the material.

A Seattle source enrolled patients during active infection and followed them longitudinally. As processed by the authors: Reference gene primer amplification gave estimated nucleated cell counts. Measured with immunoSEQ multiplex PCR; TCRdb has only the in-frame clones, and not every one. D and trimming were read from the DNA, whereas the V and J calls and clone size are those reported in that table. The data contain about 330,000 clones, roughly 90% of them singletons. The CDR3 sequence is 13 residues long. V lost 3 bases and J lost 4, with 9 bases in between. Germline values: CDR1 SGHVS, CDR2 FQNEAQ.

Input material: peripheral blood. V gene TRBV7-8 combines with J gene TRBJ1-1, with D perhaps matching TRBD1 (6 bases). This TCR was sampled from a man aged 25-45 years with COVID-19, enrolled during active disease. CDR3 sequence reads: CASSLGTFTEAFF. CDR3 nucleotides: TGTGCCAGCAGCTTGGGGACATTCACTGAAGCTTTCTTT.